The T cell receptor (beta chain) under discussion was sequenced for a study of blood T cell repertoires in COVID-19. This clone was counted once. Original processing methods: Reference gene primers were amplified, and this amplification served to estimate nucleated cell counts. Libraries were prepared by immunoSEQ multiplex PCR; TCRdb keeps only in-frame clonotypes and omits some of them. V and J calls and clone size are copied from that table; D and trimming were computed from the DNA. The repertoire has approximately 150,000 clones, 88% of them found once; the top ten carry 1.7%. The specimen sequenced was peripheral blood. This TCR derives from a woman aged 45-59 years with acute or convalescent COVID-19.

The CDR3 region is CASSFSWTPYYGYTF. The CDR3 DNA reads TGTGCCAGCAGTTTTAGTTGGACTCCCTACTATGGCTACACCTTC. The chain has TRBV27 and TRBJ1-2; D gene unclear. The CDR3 has 15 residues. Germline V CDR1 and CDR2: MNHEY, SMNVEV (reference sequence). Deletions cut 3 bases from V and 3 bases from J, with 14 bases between.